The entry that follows covers one TCR beta chain sequence. The antigen remains unidentified. These data belong to a study of OX40 agonist ivuxolimab in advanced cancers. Study-wide context: Age averaged about 62 years (range about 20 to 79), and 70% to 85% were male. Study-level points and caveats: No antigen was identified for the clonally expanded peripheral T cells. Among T cells, CD8+ cells averaged more expanded clones than CD4+ cells.

The germline CDR1 and CDR2 sequences are PRHDT and FYEKMQ (reference sequence). The V gene end was trimmed by 8 bases and the J gene end by 3 bases; junction bases not matched to a gene: 5. There are 14 residues in the CDR3. Assay: immunoSEQ multiplex PCR; the TCRdb copy retains only in-frame clones and omits some. Among 65,000 to 85,000 clones listed, approximately 89% were seen once. This clonotype originated in an adult with an advanced solid tumor such as melanoma, head and neck, liver or kidney cancer. V gene TRBV13 combines with J gene TRBJ2-5; 11 positions match TRBD2. The starting material was CD4+ or CD8+ T cells sorted from blood, obtained in a trial of the OX40 agonist ivuxolimab. DNA for the CDR3: TGTGCCAGCCGAACTAGCGGGAGAAAAGAGACCCAGTACTTC. It encodes CASRTSGRKETQYF.